One sample yielded the 9 T cell receptor beta chains listed below, sequenced in a study of blood T cell repertoires in COVID-19. Sequenced by immunoSEQ multiplex PCR; TCRdb stores in-frame clones only, minus some. In the table there are 200,000 to 250,000 clones, more than 70% of which are singletons. Sequencing input: peripheral blood. Every receptor here comes from a middle-aged woman who had recovered from COVID-19.

This chain uses TRBV12-3 or TRBV12-4 with TRBJ2-7; the D is unclear. Trimming removed 5 bases at V and 3 bases at J, with 5 bases between. The CDR3 sequence is 11 residues long. The chain's CDR3 is CASSLLYEQYF. The CDR3 region has the DNA TGTGCCAGCAGTCTTCTCTACGAGCAGTACTTC.

J is TRBJ1-6 and V is TRBV28; 9 bases line up with TRBD1. This CDR3 spans 16 amino acids. V lost 3 bases and J lost 7; bases outside the gene matches: 7. Germline CDR1 and CDR2: MDHEN and SYDVKM. CDR3 residues: CASSFSGQGWNSPLHF. CDR3 sequence (DNA): TGTGCCAGCAGTTTTAGTGGACAGGGGTGGAATTCACCCCTCCACTTT. Full variable domain (missing parts from reference TRBV28 and TRBJ1-6): DVKVTQSSRYLVKRTGEKVFLECVQDMDHENMFWYRQDPGLGLRLIYFSYDVKMKEKGDIPEGYSVSREKKERFSLILESASTNQTSMYLCASSFSGQGWNSPLHFGNGTRLTVT.

V usage is TRBV12-3 or TRBV12-4 and J usage is TRBJ1-2; a weak D match, TRBD1 (5 bases). The CDR3 has 13 residues. Trimming shortened V by 8 bases and J by 4 bases, and 14 bases separated the two germline ends. CDR3 protein: CASSWGEAYGYTF. Written as DNA, the CDR3 is TGTGCCAGCTCCTGGGGGGAAGCCTATGGCTACACCTTC.

The rearrangement uses TRBV9 and TRBJ1-5, with D tentatively TRBD1 (6 bases). In germline, CDR1 is SGDLS, CDR2 YYNGEE. The CDR3 runs 14 residues. The V gene lost 0 bases and the J gene lost 4 bases, with 8 bases spanning the gap. CDR3 sequence (DNA): TGTGCCAGCAGCGTAGGACAGGTTAATCAGCCCCAGCATTTT. This codes for CASSVGQVNQPQHF.

This rearrangement joins TRBV5-4 to TRBJ2-1; 12 nucleotides agree with TRBD2. Germline V CDR1 and CDR2: SGHNT, YYREEE (reference sequence). There are 14 residues in the CDR3. After removal of 5 bases from V and 8 bases from J, the junction contained 5 bases not matched to a gene. CDR3 in amino acids: CASRTSGGTDEQFF. CDR3 bases: TGTGCCAGCAGAACTAGCGGGGGGACCGATGAGCAGTTCTTC.

The chain combines TRBV6-5 with TRBJ1-1; 7 bases are a match to TRBD1. Germline CDR1 and CDR2: MNHEY and SVGAGI. This CDR3 spans 15 amino acids. Trimming at V came to 5 bases and at J to 1 base, leaving 7 bases not matched to a gene. As DNA, the CDR3 is TGTGCCAGCAGTAAAACAGGGGCCGGGAACACTGAAGCTTTCTTT. Translating it yields CASSKTGAGNTEAFF.

The V gene is TRBV19, the J gene TRBJ2-7, with TRBD1 as a possible D gene (6 bases). The CDR3 is 14 amino acids. Germline CDR1 and CDR2: LNHDA and SQIVND (reference sequence). Between the trimmed V and J ends, which lost 5 bases and 4 bases, there was a span of 15 bases. DNA for the CDR3: TGTGCCAGTAGTCTCGGCAGGGGTAATTACGAGCAGTACTTC. Amino acid sequence: CASSLGRGNYEQYF.

The chain combines TRBV7-9 with TRBJ2-7; 9 nucleotides match TRBD1. The CDR3 loop spans 14 amino acids. The V segment lost 4 bases and the J segment 2 bases; nucleotides outside the gene matches: 3. CDR1 SEHNR and CDR2 FQNEAQ come from the germline V gene (reference sequence). CDR3 region: CASSSDRGPYEQYF. CDR3 sequence (DNA): TGTGCCAGCAGCTCGGACAGGGGCCCCTACGAGCAGTACTTC.

The V call is TRBV4-3, the J call TRBJ1-4, with D uncertain. The CDR3 has 14 residues. Looked up from germline, CDR1 is LGHNA and CDR2 is YSLEER. Deletions cut 0 bases from V and 8 bases from J, with 10 bases between. The CDR3 DNA reads TGCGCCAGCAGCCAAGAGCGGTTTGTCGAAAAACTGTTTTTT. Translation: CASSQERFVEKLFF.